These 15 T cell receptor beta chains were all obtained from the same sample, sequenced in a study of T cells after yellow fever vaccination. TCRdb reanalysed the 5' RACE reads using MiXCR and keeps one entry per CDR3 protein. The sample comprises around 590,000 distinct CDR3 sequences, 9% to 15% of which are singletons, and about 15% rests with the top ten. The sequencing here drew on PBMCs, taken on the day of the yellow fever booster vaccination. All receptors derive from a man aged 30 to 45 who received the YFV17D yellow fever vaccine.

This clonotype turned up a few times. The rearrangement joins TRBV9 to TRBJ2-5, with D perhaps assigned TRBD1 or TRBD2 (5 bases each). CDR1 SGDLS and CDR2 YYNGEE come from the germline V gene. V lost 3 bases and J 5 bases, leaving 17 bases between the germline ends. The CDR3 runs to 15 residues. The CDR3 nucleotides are TGTGCCAGCAGCGCCGGTTTGGGCAGGGACGAGACCCAGTACTTC. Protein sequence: CASSAGLGRDETQYF. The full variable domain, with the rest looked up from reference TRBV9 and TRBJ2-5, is DSGVTQTPKHLITATGQRVTLRCSPRSGDLSVYWYQQSLDQGLQFLIQYYNGEERAKGNILERFSAQQFPDLHSELNLSSLELGDSALYFCASSAGLGRDETQYFGPGTRLLVL.

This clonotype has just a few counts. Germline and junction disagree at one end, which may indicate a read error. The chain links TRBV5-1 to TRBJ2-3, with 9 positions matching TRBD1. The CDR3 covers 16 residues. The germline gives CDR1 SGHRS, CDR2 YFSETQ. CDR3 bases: TGCGCCAGCAGCTTGGACGGACAGGGGAGCAGAGATACGCAGTATTTT. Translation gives CASSLDGQGSRDTQYF.

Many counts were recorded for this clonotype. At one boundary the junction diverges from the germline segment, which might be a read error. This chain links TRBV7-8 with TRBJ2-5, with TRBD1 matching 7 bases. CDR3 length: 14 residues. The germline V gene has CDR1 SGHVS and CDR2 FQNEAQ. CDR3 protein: CASSLVTGAEAQYF. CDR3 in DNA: TGTGCCAGCAGCTTAGTCACAGGGGCAGAGGCCCAGTACTTC.

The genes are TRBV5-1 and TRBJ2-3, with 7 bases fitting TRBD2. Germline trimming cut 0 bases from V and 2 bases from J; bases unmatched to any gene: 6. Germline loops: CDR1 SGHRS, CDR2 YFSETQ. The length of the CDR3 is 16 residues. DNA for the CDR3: TGCGCCAGCAGCTTGGGTTCTAGCGGAATCACAGATACGCAGTATTTT. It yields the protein CASSLGSSGITDTQYF.

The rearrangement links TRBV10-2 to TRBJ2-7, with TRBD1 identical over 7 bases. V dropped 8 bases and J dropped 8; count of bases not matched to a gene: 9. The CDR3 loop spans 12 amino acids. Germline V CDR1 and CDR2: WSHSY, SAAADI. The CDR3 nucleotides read TGCGCCAGCGGGGACAGACCTACGAAGCAGTACTTC. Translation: CASGDRPTKQYF.

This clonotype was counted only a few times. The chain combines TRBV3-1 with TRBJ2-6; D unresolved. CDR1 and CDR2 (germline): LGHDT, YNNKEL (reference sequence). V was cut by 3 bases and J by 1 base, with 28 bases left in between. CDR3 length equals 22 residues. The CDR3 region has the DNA TGTGCCAGCAGCCAGTTGGGGTTTGGAGTTCGGACCATAACGTCTGGGGCCAACGTCCTGACTTTC. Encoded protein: CASSQLGFGVRTITSGANVLTF.

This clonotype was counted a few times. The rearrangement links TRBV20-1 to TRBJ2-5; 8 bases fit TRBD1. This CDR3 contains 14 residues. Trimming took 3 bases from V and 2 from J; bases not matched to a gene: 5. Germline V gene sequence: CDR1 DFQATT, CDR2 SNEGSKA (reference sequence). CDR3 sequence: CSARVRQGQETQYF. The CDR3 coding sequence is TGCAGTGCTAGGGTCCGACAGGGGCAAGAGACCCAGTACTTC.

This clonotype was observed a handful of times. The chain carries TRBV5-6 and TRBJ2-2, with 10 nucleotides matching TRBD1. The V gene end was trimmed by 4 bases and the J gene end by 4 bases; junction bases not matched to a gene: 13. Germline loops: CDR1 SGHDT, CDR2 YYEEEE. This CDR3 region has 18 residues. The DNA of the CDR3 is TGTGCCAGCAGCATACCGGGACAGGGGAAGCGGCCCACCGGGGAGCTGTTTTTT. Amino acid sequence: CASSIPGQGKRPTGELFF.

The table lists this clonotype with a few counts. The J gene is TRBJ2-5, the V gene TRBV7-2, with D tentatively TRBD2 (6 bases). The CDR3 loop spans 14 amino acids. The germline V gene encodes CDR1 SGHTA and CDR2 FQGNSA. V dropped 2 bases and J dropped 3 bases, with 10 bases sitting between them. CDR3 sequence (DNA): TGTGCCAGCAGCTTAATGGGCGGGGAAGAGACCCAGTACTTC. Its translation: CASSLMGGEETQYF.

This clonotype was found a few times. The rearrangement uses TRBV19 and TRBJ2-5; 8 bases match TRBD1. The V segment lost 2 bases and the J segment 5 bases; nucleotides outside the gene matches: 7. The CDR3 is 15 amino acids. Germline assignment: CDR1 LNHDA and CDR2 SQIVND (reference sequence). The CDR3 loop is CASSITGGRTETQYF. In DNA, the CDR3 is TGTGCCAGTAGTATAACAGGGGGGAGGACGGAGACCCAGTACTTC.

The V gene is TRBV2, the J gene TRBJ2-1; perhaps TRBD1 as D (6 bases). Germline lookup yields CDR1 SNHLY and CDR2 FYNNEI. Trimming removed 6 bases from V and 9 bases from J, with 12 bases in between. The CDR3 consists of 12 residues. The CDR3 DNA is TGTGCCAGCAGGAGGGGGTTAGGTGAGCAGTTCTTC. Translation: CASRRGLGEQFF.

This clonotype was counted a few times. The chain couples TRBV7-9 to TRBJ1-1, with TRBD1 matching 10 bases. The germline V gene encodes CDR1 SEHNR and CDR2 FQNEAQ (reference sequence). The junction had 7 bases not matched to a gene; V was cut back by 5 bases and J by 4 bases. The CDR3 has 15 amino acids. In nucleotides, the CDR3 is TGTGCCAGCAGCCCCCGGGACAGGGGAATCACTGAAGCTTTCTTT. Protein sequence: CASSPRDRGITEAFF.

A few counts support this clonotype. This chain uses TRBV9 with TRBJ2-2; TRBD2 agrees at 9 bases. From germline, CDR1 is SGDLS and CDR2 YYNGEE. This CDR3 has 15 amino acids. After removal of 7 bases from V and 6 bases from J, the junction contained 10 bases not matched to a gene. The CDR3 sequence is CASGAGGRYPGELFF. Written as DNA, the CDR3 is TGTGCCAGCGGGGCGGGGGGGCGGTATCCCGGGGAGCTGTTTTTT.

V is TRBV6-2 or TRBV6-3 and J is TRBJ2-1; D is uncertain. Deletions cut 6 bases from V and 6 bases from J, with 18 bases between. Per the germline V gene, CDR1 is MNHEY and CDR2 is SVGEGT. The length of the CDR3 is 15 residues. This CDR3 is CASRTTQPPSNEQFF. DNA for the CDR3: TGTGCCAGCAGAACGACCCAACCTCCCTCCAATGAGCAGTTCTTC.

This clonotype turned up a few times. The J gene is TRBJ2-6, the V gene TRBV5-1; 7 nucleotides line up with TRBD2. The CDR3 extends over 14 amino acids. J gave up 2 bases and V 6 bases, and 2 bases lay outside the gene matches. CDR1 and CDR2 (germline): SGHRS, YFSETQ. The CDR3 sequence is CASTLAAGANVLTF. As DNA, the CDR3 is TGCGCCAGCACCCTAGCGGCTGGGGCCAACGTCCTGACTTTC.